This is a list of T cell receptor beta chains from one sample in a study of breast tumors, draining lymph nodes, adjacent tissues. TCRdb re-called the multiplex PCR reads with MiXCR, one entry per CDR3 protein. The profile covers some 250,000 distinct CDR3 sequences, with about 34% appearing a single time and 3% to 4.5% taken by the ten largest. Sequencing input: axillary lymph node tissue. These receptors were taken from a female donor with breast cancer. Some clones in this sample may be carry-over from other donors' samples. The CDR3 runs from the conserved cysteine through the conserved F or W. A D gene is named only where the DNA matches it firmly. Some rows have no size entry. The others give once, few or many, or a class for an expanded clone.

V	D	J	size	CDR3	DNA
TRBV2	.	TRBJ2-2	many	CASTSGRGELFF	TGTGCCAGCACATCCGGTCGGGGGGAGCTGTTTTTT
TRBV6-4	.	TRBJ2-1	few	CASSHLPTRAGFNEQFF	TGTGCCAGCAGTCACCTCCCAACCAGGGCTGGGTTCAATGAGCAGTTCTTC
TRBV18	.	TRBJ2-7	many	CASSSPSSYEQYF	TGTGCCAGCTCATCCCCTAGCTCCTACGAGCAGTACTTC
TRBV19	.	TRBJ1-3	.	CASSPRGAIKASYGYTFSGNTIYF	TGTGCCAGTAGCCCCCGAGGGGCCATAAAAGCTAGCTATGGCTACACCTTCTCTGGAAACACCATATATTTT
TRBV20-1	.	TRBJ1-4	.	CSGRGEGRAEKLFF	TGCAGTGGCCGAGGTGAAGGGAGGGCTGAAAAACTGTTTTTT
TRBV7-3	.	TRBJ2-1	.	CASSFPGDLYNEQFF	TGTGCCAGCAGCTTCCCAGGGGATTTATACAATGAGCAGTTCTTC
TRBV3-1	.	TRBJ1-2	many	CASSQGHIGGYTF	TGTGCCAGCAGCCAGGGACATATAGGAGGCTACACCTTC
TRBV9	TRBD2	TRBJ2-3	.	CASSSEAGRSDTQYF	TGTGCCAGCAGCTCCGAAGCGGGGAGGTCAGATACGCAGTATTTT
TRBV6-5	.	TRBJ1-5	many	CASTRTDSNQPQHF	TGTGCCAGCACCCGGACGGATAGCAATCAGCCCCAGCATTTT
TRBV7-3	.	TRBJ1-5	.	CASSLTPAETQHF	TGTGCCAGCAGCTTAACCCCAGCAGAGACCCAGCATTTT
TRBV29-1	TRBD1	TRBJ1-1	few	CSVEGRGLVEAFF	TGCAGCGTTGAAGGGAGGGGGCTGGTTGAAGCTTTCTTT
TRBV28	.	TRBJ1-4	.	CASGLTDATNEKLFF	TGTGCCAGCGGCTTGACGGATGCAACTAATGAAAAACTGTTTTTT
TRBV19	TRBD2	TRBJ2-5	.	CASSIVGLAGQTQYF	TGTGCCAGTAGTATAGTAGGGCTAGCGGGACAGACCCAGTACTTC
TRBV27	.	TRBJ2-7	.	CASSYGTLGYEQYF	TGTGCCAGCAGTTATGGGACCCTGGGCTACGAGCAGTACTTC
TRBV15	.	TRBJ2-5	once	CATSRVVRETPDF	TGTGCCACCAGCAGAGTAGTCCGCGAGACCCCGGACTTC
TRBV12-3/TRBV12-4	.	TRBJ1-2	many	CASSARVAYGYTF	TGTGCCAGCAGTGCAAGGGTGGCCTATGGCTACACCTTC
TRBV4-2	.	TRBJ1-3	many	CASSQEGNTKGRLSSGNTIYF	TGTGCCAGCAGCCAAGAGGGAAACACAAAGGGTCGCCTTAGCTCTGGAAACACCATATATTTT
TRBV6-1	.	TRBJ1-2	many	CASSEVGARYGYTF	TGTGCCAGCAGTGAAGTTGGAGCCCGCTATGGCTACACCTTC
TRBV6-2/TRBV6-3	.	TRBJ1-5	.	CASSSYGYSNQPQHF	TGTGCCAGCAGTTCCTACGGTTATAGCAATCAGCCCCAGCATTTT
TRBV2	TRBD1	TRBJ1-5	many	CASSVQTGDQPQHF	TGTGCCAGCAGTGTGCAGACAGGGGATCAGCCCCAGCATTTT
TRBV7-9	TRBD2	TRBJ2-5	.	CASSLDRVAGQETQYF	TGTGCCAGCAGCTTAGACCGGGTAGCGGGACAAGAGACCCAGTACTTC
TRBV15	TRBD1	TRBJ1-5	.	CATSRGQGVQPQHF	TGTGCCACCAGCAGAGGACAGGGGGTTCAGCCCCAGCATTTT
TRBV4-2	TRBD2	TRBJ2-7	.	CASSEGGRSTTYEQYF	TGTGCCAGCAGCGAGGGCGGGAGGTCAACAACCTACGAGCAGTACTTC
TRBV7-9	TRBD1	TRBJ2-3	.	CASSFGQGGQDTQYF	TGTGCCAGCAGCTTCGGACAGGGGGGACAGGATACGCAGTATTTT
TRBV7-2	.	TRBJ2-5	many	CASSLAQGETQYF	TGTGCCAGCAGCTTAGCGCAGGGGGAGACCCAGTACTTC
TRBV11-2	.	TRBJ2-7	.	CASSLSYEPYF	TGTGCCAGCAGCCTATCCTACGAGCCGTACTTC
TRBV4-1	.	TRBJ1-4	many	CASSQDPRGAANEKLFF	TGCGCCAGCAGCCAAGATCCTCGGGGGGCAGCTAATGAAAAACTGTTTTTT
TRBV5-1	TRBD1	TRBJ2-7	.	CASSQTGGSYEQYF	TGCGCCAGCAGCCAAACAGGGGGCTCCTACGAGCAGTACTTC
TRBV4-1	.	TRBJ1-6	many	CASSQPRDSLSYNSPLHF	TGCGCCAGCAGCCAACCCCGGGACTCCCTCTCCTATAATTCACCCCTCCACTTT
TRBV3-1	.	TRBJ2-7	few	CASSRQQGPLEQYF	TGTGCCAGCAGCCGACAACAGGGTCCCCTCGAGCAGTACTTC
TRBV20-1	TRBD2	TRBJ2-7	.	CSARDLNEVAGGSEQYF	TGCAGTGCTAGAGATTTGAATGAGGTAGCGGGAGGATCCGAGCAGTACTTC
TRBV15	TRBD2	TRBJ2-7	once	CATSTASVSAGVDSEQYF	TGTGCCACCAGCACCGCATCGGTCTCAGCGGGAGTAGACTCCGAGCAGTACTTC
TRBV4-2	TRBD2	TRBJ2-3	many	CASSQEELAGVSADTQYF	TGTGCCAGCAGCCAAGAGGAACTAGCGGGGGTATCTGCAGATACGCAGTATTTT
TRBV6-6	.	TRBJ2-5	.	CASGGTVQTQYF	TGTGCCAGCGGAGGGACAGTACAGACCCAGTACTTC
TRBV2	.	TRBJ1-2	many	CASREHLANYGYTF	TGTGCCAGCAGAGAACATTTAGCTAACTATGGCTACACCTTC
TRBV20-1	.	TRBJ2-5	.	CSAGDLWSEATQYF	TGCAGTGCTGGGGACTTGTGGTCCGAAGCGACCCAGTACTTC
TRBV12-3/TRBV12-4	.	TRBJ2-3	many	CASSLTQDTQYF	TGTGCCAGCAGCTTAACCCAGGATACGCAGTATTTT
TRBV5-1	.	TRBJ2-7	many	CASSKTGTGPYEQYF	TGCGCCAGCAGCAAGACGGGGACGGGACCCTACGAGCAGTACTTC
TRBV7-2	TRBD2	TRBJ2-1	many	CASSRGLADIYNEQFF	TGTGCCAGCAGCCGTGGACTAGCGGATATCTACAATGAGCAGTTCTTC
TRBV5-4	TRBD2	TRBJ2-3	.	CASSFRLAGDGDTQYF	TGTGCCAGCAGCTTCCGACTAGCGGGGGATGGAGATACGCAGTATTTT
TRBV20-1	TRBD1	TRBJ2-3	many	CSARTGGVDTQYF	TGCAGTGCCCGGACAGGGGGCGTAGATACGCAGTATTTT
TRBV11-3	.	TRBJ2-1	many	CASSLGSQGRNEQFF	TGTGCCAGCAGCTTAGGGAGTCAGGGACGGAATGAGCAGTTCTTC
TRBV20-1	TRBD2	TRBJ2-7	many	CSARGRSGGTTYEQYF	TGCAGTGCTAGAGGGAGAAGCGGGGGGACTACCTACGAGCAGTACTTC
TRBV19	.	TRBJ1-5	.	CASTWRGSCNQPQHF	TGTGCCAGCACGTGGAGGGGGTCTTGCAATCAGCCCCAGCATTTT
TRBV6-6	.	TRBJ1-5	many	CASSHHNQPQHF	TGTGCCAGCAGTCACCACAATCAGCCCCAGCATTTT
TRBV7-2	.	TRBJ1-5	.	CASSLGSGQHF	TGTGCCAGCAGCTTAGGGTCAGGACAGCATTTT
TRBV6-1	.	TRBJ1-2	few	CASSEAPGGGYGYTF	TGTGCCAGCAGTGAGGCCCCTGGGGGAGGCTATGGCTACACCTTC
TRBV7-9	TRBD1	TRBJ2-5	.	CASSSLTGGFDQPQYF	TGTGCCAGCAGCTCATTGACAGGGGGCTTCGATCAGCCCCAGTACTTC